This is a list of T cell receptor beta chains from one sample in a study of blood T cell repertoires in COVID-19. Some clones are missing from TCRdb's copy, which holds only in-frame ones; the method was immunoSEQ multiplex PCR. The data show some 50,000 clones, roughly nine tenths seen once. The sequenced sample consisted of peripheral blood. These receptors originate from a man aged 55-75 years with acute or convalescent COVID-19. CDR3s include the opening cysteine and the closing phenylalanine or tryptophan. The D gene is left open where the match is weak.

v_call d_call cdr3_aa
TRBV9 - CASSVGGERTSGELFF
TRBV2 - CASSGGGAAFF
TRBV3-1/TRBV3-2 TRBD1 CASSQPFGDRVDTEAFF
TRBV4-1 - CASSRGLVDEQFF
TRBV18 TRBD1 CASSPARTGIYEKLFF
TRBV5-6 - CASSMRVGASEKLFF
TRBV27 TRBD2 CASSSIRLAGVGNEQFF
TRBV19 - CASSIDDSSQPQHF
TRBV5-6 TRBD1 CASSLGQGESEAFF
TRBV11-2 - CASSLPPRRVNEKLFF
TRBV18 - CASSPQGGAEQYF
TRBV3-1/TRBV3-2 TRBD2 CASSQFRLAGTDTQYF
TRBV4-1 TRBD1 CASSQEGQGAEAFF
TRBV19 - CASSIAQTVNQPQHF
TRBV29-1 - CSVVVGYRVNTEAFF
TRBV29-1 TRBD1 CSAGAAQGYEQYF
TRBV18 - CASSPTKVGITEAFF
TRBV5-5 - CASSLALGVQHSNQPQHF
TRBV18 TRBD1 CASSAGQQNTEAFF
TRBV3-1/TRBV3-2 - CASSQDSKGSGELFF
TRBV7-6 - CASSLAGGNTGELFF
TRBV11-2 TRBD1 CASSSGQLTNTGELFF
TRBV7-9 - CASSLGGESRAEKLFF
TRBV18 TRBD1 CASSPIPGQGNQPQHF
TRBV3-1/TRBV3-2 - CASSPPTARYGYTF
TRBV5-1 TRBD1 CASSLARGQVGTEAFF
TRBV4-2 TRBD1 CASSQEGDRVYGYTF
TRBV19 - CASKDRTATNEKLFF
TRBV19 TRBD1 CASSIPGQTYEQYF
TRBV4-1 TRBD1 CASSASGQLNTEAFF
TRBV18 TRBD1 CASSPGQTFTGELFF
TRBV5-4 - CASSLQGNQPQHF
TRBV6-6 TRBD1 CASSYLGRGSAYEQYF
TRBV6-5 - CASSRTRTHEQYF
TRBV4-2 - CASSQDAGFRSGNTIYF
TRBV6-5 TRBD1 CASSKGQGTEAFF
TRBV7-2 - CASSPAGGHRAYSYEQYF
TRBV11-2 - CASSPPSAGRTEAFF
TRBV5-1 - CASSLGRGNEQFF
TRBV13 TRBD1 CASSPPTGQGTYEQYF
TRBV5-1 - CASSPRTVNTEAFF
TRBV9 - CASSVVFRDYGYTF
TRBV5-5 - CASSLKGPYQPQHF
TRBV6-5 - CASSYASGYTEAFF
TRBV2 - CASYAQATNEKLFF
TRBV4-1 TRBD1 CASSQDPAGTAYQETQYF
TRBV19 - CASSILGSGFGNTIYF
TRBV5-8 TRBD1 CASVSGTAILGNQPQHF
TRBV5-1 TRBD1 CASSLGGTGHNEQFF
TRBV29-1 TRBD1 CSVRQNRGAYEQYF
TRBV4-1 TRBD1 CASRLQGSTEAFF
TRBV7-2 TRBD2 CASSSTTSGETQYF
TRBV7-2 - CASSLEKGYGYTF
TRBV7-8 TRBD1 CASSGGQMAEKLFF
TRBV4-1 TRBD1 CASSQAHRGTEAFF
TRBV5-6 - CASSPPRTVNTEAFF
TRBV13 TRBD1 CASSLGGGASDEQFF
TRBV11-2 - CASSSYRVGFLGANVLTF
TRBV7-9 - CASSLDQGLTDTQYF